Presented here are 12 T cell receptor beta chains from one specimen sequenced in a study of blood T cell repertoires in COVID-19. Profiling relied on immunoSEQ multiplex PCR, and the TCRdb table lists in-frame clones only, not all of them. The sample comprises 320,000 or so clones, approximately 89% of which are singletons, and over 4.5% rests with the top ten. The specimen was PBMCs or T cells enriched from blood (not recorded which). Receptors originate from a man under 40 who had recovered from COVID-19.

This clone has only a few counts. The genes are TRBV7-6 and TRBJ2-7; 12 positions agree with TRBD2. CDR1 and CDR2 from the germline V gene are SGHVS and FNYEAQ. V trimming: 1 base; J trimming: 5 bases; junction bases outside the gene matches: 3. The CDR3 covers 15 residues. The CDR3 region is CASSLETSGGDEQYF. DNA of the CDR3: TGTGCCAGCAGCTTAGAGACTAGCGGGGGTGACGAGCAGTACTTC. Complete variable domain (other parts from reference TRBV7-6 and TRBJ2-7): GAGVSQSPRYKVTKRGQDVALRCDPISGHVSLYWYRQALGQGPEFLTYFNYEAQQDKSGLPNDRFSAERPEGSISTLTIQRTEQRDSAMYRCASSLETSGGDEQYFGPGTRLTVT.

With regard to this clone: The sample has other DNA sequences that encode this CDR3 too. The chain couples TRBV28 to TRBJ1-2; D not resolved. Germline V gene lookup returns CDR1 MDHEN and CDR2 SYDVKM. Trimming pared 3 bases from V and 2 bases from J, leaving 7 bases between. CDR3 length: 13 residues. The CDR3 here is CASSLGQNYGYTF. CDR3 DNA sequence: TGTGCCAGCAGTTTGGGCCAGAACTATGGCTACACCTTC.

The chain employs TRBV4-1 and TRBJ1-2, with 9 bases that match TRBD1. CDR3 size: 14 residues. Germline CDR1 MGHRA, CDR2 YSYEKL. V trimming: 3 bases; J trimming: 2 bases; junction bases outside the gene matches: 1. CDR3: CASSQTGGNYGYTF. The DNA for the CDR3 is TGCGCCAGCAGCCAGACAGGGGGGAACTATGGCTACACCTTC.

The V call is TRBV6-5, the J call TRBJ2-4; D is perhaps TRBD2 (5 bases). The germline V gene has CDR1 MNHEY and CDR2 SVGAGI. This CDR3 contains 12 residues. Trimming stripped 5 bases from V and 4 bases from J, with 6 bases between. The DNA of the CDR3 is TGTGCCAGCAGTCCGGGGAAAAACATTCAGTACTTC. Residues: CASSPGKNIQYF.

The chain employs TRBV20-1 and TRBJ1-6; the D gene is possibly TRBD1 (5 bases). The CDR3 is made up of 11 amino acids. Germline V gene lookup returns CDR1 DFQATT and CDR2 SNEGSKA (reference sequence). V was trimmed by 2 bases and J by 11 bases, leaving 7 bases between them. CDR3 sequence (DNA): TGCAGTGCTAGACAGGGTCCACCCCTCCACTTT. Protein sequence: CSARQGPPLHF.

This clone was picked up one time. The chain uses TRBV5-1 and TRBJ1-2; D might be TRBD1 (5 bases). With 4 bases removed from V and 8 bases from J, the gap between germline ends came to 15 bases. Germline assignment: CDR1 SGHRS and CDR2 YFSETQ. The CDR3 sequence is 13 residues long. CDR3 region: CASSPGILGGYTF. The CDR3 DNA is TGCGCCAGCAGCCCAGGGATTCTTGGGGGCTACACCTTC.

This chain uses TRBV30 with TRBJ2-5, with D unclear. Germline-derived CDR1 and CDR2 are GTSNPN and SVGIG (reference sequence). The CDR3 is 13 amino acids. V lost 2 bases and J 1 base, leaving 8 bases between the germline ends. The CDR3 loop reads CAWSKALQETQYF. The CDR3, as DNA: TGTGCCTGGAGTAAAGCCCTCCAAGAGACCCAGTACTTC.

This clone was found once. This sequence joins TRBV7-8 and TRBJ1-1; maybe TRBD1 (5 bases). Germline assignment: CDR1 SGHVS and CDR2 FQNEAQ. This CDR3 contains 15 residues. The V and J ends lost 5 bases and 8 bases respectively, with 21 bases between them. The CDR3 DNA sequence: TGTGCCAGCAGCCTGCCCCCGGGCAGGGCGAAAGAAGCTTTCTTT. Translated, it gives CASSLPPGRAKEAFF.

This clone was seen once. The chain couples TRBV6-5 to TRBJ2-2, with a possible D match to TRBD1 (7 bases). Trimming cost V 4 bases and J 4 bases, with 10 bases left between them. The CDR3 runs to 14 residues. CDR1 and CDR2 from the germline V gene are MNHEY and SVGAGI. The CDR3 sequence is CASSSGGFTGELFF. CDR3 nucleotides: TGTGCCAGCAGTTCAGGGGGGTTCACCGGGGAGCTGTTTTTT.

The chain joins TRBV18 to TRBJ2-5, with unresolved D. With 3 bases removed from V and 5 bases from J, the gap between germline ends came to 7 bases. From germline, CDR1 is KGHSH and CDR2 LQKENI. CDR3 size: 12 residues. The CDR3 here is CASSPYEETQYF. The CDR3 DNA follows: TGTGCCAGCTCACCGTACGAGGAGACCCAGTACTTC.

For this clone: Different DNA sequences within this sample yield the same CDR3. The rearrangement links TRBV9 to TRBJ1-5; D may be TRBD1 (6 bases). Trimming cost V 0 bases and J 6 bases, with 10 bases left between them. The CDR3 covers 14 residues. Germline assignment: CDR1 SGDLS and CDR2 YYNGEE. Here the CDR3 reads CASSVAGDGQPQHF. The CDR3 DNA reads TGTGCCAGCAGCGTAGCAGGGGACGGTCAGCCCCAGCATTTT.

V gene TRBV20-1 combines with J gene TRBJ2-7; 10 nucleotides align to TRBD2. The trim removed 6 bases at V and 1 base at J, leaving 6 bases unmatched. CDR3 length equals 14 residues. CDR1 is DFQATT and CDR2 is SNEGSKA in the germline V gene (reference sequence). The CDR3 protein is CSASSGGSSYEQYF. Written as DNA, the CDR3 is TGCAGTGCCAGTAGCGGGGGGAGTTCCTACGAGCAGTACTTC.